A selection of T cell receptor beta chains follows, all from one sample in a study of PD-L1 blockade in urothelial cancer. Clones were read by immunoSEQ multiplex PCR, and TCRdb kept only the in-frame ones, dropping some. This sample has about 52,000 clones, with around 80% found just once. The input for sequencing was PBMCs, taken around atezolizumab (anti-PD-L1) treatment. The receptors were gathered from a man between 65 and 80 years old with urothelial cancer. Each CDR3 is given without its conserved first and last residue. Each record gives: J gene, clone size, CDR3 length, V gene, CDR3 protein. Clone size is shown for a subset of rows, as once, few, many or a class of expanded clone.

>TRBJ1-5|few|15|TRBV7-2
ASSLEGAAYSNQPQH
>TRBJ2-5|.|14|TRBV30
AWSLHRGYVEETQY
>TRBJ2-6|.|16|TRBV7-6
ASSSVTQVLEGANVLT
>TRBJ1-1|.|11|TRBV7-6
ASSLFQDSEAF
>TRBJ2-3|.|13|TRBV5-4
ASSLGQGRVDTQY
>TRBJ1-2|few|14|TRBV5-4
ASSEFLLTGGYGYT
>TRBJ2-3|.|9|TRBV6-1
ASQAADTQY
>TRBJ2-7|.|13|TRBV27
ASSFKGPKGNEQY
>TRBJ1-4|.|12|TRBV28
ASSRGTGREKLF
>TRBJ2-5|.|12|TRBV5-4
ASSSWTGRETQY
>TRBJ2-5|.|15|TRBV5-1
ASSFSPMTHKQETQY
>TRBJ2-7|.|11|TRBV7-9
ASSNGGNSEQY
>TRBJ2-2|few|10|TRBV11-3
ASSPGTGELF
>TRBJ2-5|.|13|TRBV28
ASKMGGGLQETQY
>TRBJ1-2|few|13|TRBV29-1
SVEDGRGKSYGYT
>TRBJ1-4|.|13|TRBV18
ASSPPRASNEKLF
>TRBJ1-1|.|12|TRBV5-4
ASSTRNRGAEAF
>TRBJ1-2|.|12|TRBV29-1
SVEVQPPNYGYT
>TRBJ1-2|.|13|TRBV5-8
ASSLPGLWNYGYT
>TRBJ2-3|.|13|TRBV5-1
ASSEPRDPTDTQY
>TRBJ1-1|once|14|TRBV4-1
ASSAEKGQLNTEAF
>TRBJ2-5|.|13|TRBV11-2
ASSSRQGVRETQY
>TRBJ2-1|.|14|TRBV5-4
ASSTGTSGSRGEQF
>TRBJ1-3|.|12|TRBV5-4
ASSLSGFGNTIY
>TRBJ2-7|.|11|TRBV19
ASSRGGAYEQY
>TRBJ2-7|.|15|TRBV29-1
SVHTGHQGAVGYEQY
>TRBJ2-7|.|12|TRBV7-3
ASSYGAGEYEQY
>TRBJ2-7|.|13|TRBV7-2
ASSFLAGDSYEQY
>TRBJ1-1|.|11|TRBV2
ASRFPQNTEAF
>TRBJ2-1|.|12|TRBV10-3
AISEGLGGNEQF
>TRBJ2-5|.|11|TRBV7-6
ASNLGTGKTQY
>TRBJ1-2|.|11|TRBV5-4
ASSLTGGDGYT
>TRBJ2-4|.|12|TRBV5-1
ASSSLAGAAHLN
>TRBJ2-7|.|13|TRBV4-3
ASSQEAGFTYEQY
>TRBJ1-2|.|15|TRBV4-1
ASSQDRTGESNYGYT
>TRBJ1-2|.|13|TRBV29-1
SVRTEGDFNYGYT
>TRBJ2-7|.|14|TRBV7-2
ASSPQGGRSSYEQY
>TRBJ1-4|.|14|TRBV25-1
ASSEYILGMKEKLF
>TRBJ2-5|.|11|TRBV5-1
ASSPVIGETQY
>TRBJ1-1|once|12|TRBV6-5
ASSYDRTGHEAF
>TRBJ2-7|.|12|TRBV5-5
ASSLRTAYYEQY